The text below deals with one T cell receptor (beta chain). Its binding antigen is unknown. One base away there is no much larger clone; base qualities are not given. This entry is derived from a study of brain T cells in children with intractable seizures (dated by TCRdb to the early 2020s). Regarding the research as a whole: A NanoString immunology panel was first used to screen resected brain tissue from around 57 pediatric epilepsy surgery cases for immune gene transcripts. Among the approximately twelve selected surgery cases, pre-surgery blood was additionally sequenced for eight, leaving four cases with brain tissue only. What the work shows at the level of the full study, not this receptor alone: The patients' HCMV serostatus was not known, and viral specificity was inferred solely from CDR3 sequence similarity. Because sequencing depth differed between pre- and post-surgery blood, the absence of clones from the pre-surgery sample may reflect undersampling.

The germline V gene (reference sequence) gives CDR1 as SEHNR and CDR2 as FQNEAQ. V lost 7 bases and J lost 2 bases; the stretch between them is 15 bases long. Including cysteine and phenylalanine, the CDR3 has 14 amino acids. Only the CDR3 DNA is retained, 42 bases long and in frame from the first base. The immunoSEQ assay was applied to genomic DNA to generate the TCR beta chain sequences. In the original analysis: CDR3 sequences that did not begin with the conserved framework cysteine at position 104 were removed by hand. To get clonality, the normalized Shannon's Diversity Index was subtracted from one, giving values from 0 (maximal diversity) to 1 (oligoclonal). To check whether a given CDR3 had different frequencies in two samples, for example brain versus blood, chi-squared comparison-of-proportions tests were used. Public clonotypes were identified through searches of immuneACCESS, and similarity to known antiviral clonotypes was evaluated with the VDJdb browser. TCRdb retrieved this table from immuneACCESS and kept in-frame rearrangements only. Not all clones are present; in checked studies, unresolved V genes account for under half, and no reason is known for the remainder. V, J and clone size are taken as reported in that table, and D and trimming were inferred from the DNA itself. The sample records around 340,000 clones, more than 85% of which are singletons. The ten largest account for 5% to 7% of the sample.

The intended sense of this specimen's time point label: blood from clinic visit 5 months post-surgery; TSC patient then seizure free. The surgery cases showing the highest brain T cell transcript signatures were chosen for TCR beta chain sequencing of brain tissue and, when available, of blood. Prior to surgery, the patients had been treated with at least one anti-epileptic drug. The TCR-sequenced patients were children whose drug-resistant epilepsy was caused by tuberous sclerosis complex, focal cortical dysplasia, Rasmussen encephalitis or hemimegalencephaly. The Monarch genomic DNA purification kit was used to extract bulk genomic DNA from unsorted brain tissue and from whole blood.

Recombination connected TRBV7-9 to TRBJ2-7, with TRBD1 tentatively as D gene (6 bases match). The input for sequencing was peripheral blood, taken around 5 months after surgery. The sequence was obtained from a boy in the first two years of life with tuberous sclerosis and intractable seizures. At the DNA level, the sequence is TGTGCCAGCACCGTAAACAGGGAGACCTACGAGCAGTACTTC. The translation is CASTVNRETYEQYF.